The clone carrying this T cell receptor beta chain came up once. This record comes from a study of blood T cell repertoires in COVID-19. Study information: Sites across the United States, Italy and Spain contributed samples from acute and convalescent COVID-19.

Germline V gene lookup returns CDR1 ENHRY and CDR2 SYGVKD. Trimming pared 4 bases from V and 7 bases from J, leaving 8 bases between. CDR3 size: 12 residues. Authors' methods: Researchers report that nucleated cell counts were estimated from reference gene primer amplification. Assay used: immunoSEQ multiplex PCR; TCRdb lists only in-frame clones, some missing. The V and J calls and clone size come from that table; D and trimming were worked out from the DNA. The data contain 150,000 to 200,000 clones, 70% to 90% of them singletons. This TCR was recovered from a man aged 60-69 years with active or convalescent COVID-19. The material sequenced was peripheral blood. The chain uses TRBV10-3 and TRBJ2-1; tentatively, D is TRBD2 (5 bases). CDR3 in DNA: TGTGCCATCAGTGTGGGCGGGAATGAGCAGTTCTTC. As protein: CAISVGGNEQFF.